One and the same sample provided the 20 T cell receptor beta chains below, sequenced in a study of EBV T-cell therapy then PD-1 blockade in nasopharyngeal carcinoma. Treatment defined: AdE1-LMPpoly-expanded autologous EBV-specific T-cell therapy followed by anti-PD-1 nivolumab. These receptors' antigens are unknown. The repertoire was sequenced with immunoSEQ multiplex PCR; TCRdb's copy has only in-frame clones and lacks some. Among about 22,000 clones listed, 70% to 85% were seen once. The sample consisted of CD8+ T cells from blood, taken at day -245 from a patient whose treatment included autologous EBV-specific T cells and nivolumab. The receptors here all came from a man aged 35 to 55 with nasopharyngeal carcinoma.

The count of this clone is one. J is TRBJ2-7 and V is TRBV7-9, with TRBD2 identical over 8 bases. There are 14 residues in the CDR3. J lost 1 base, V lost 5 bases, and 4 bases had no gene match. Germline V gene sequence: CDR1 SEHNR, CDR2 FQNEAQ (reference sequence). The CDR3 sequence: CASSLPGGSYEQYF. In DNA form, the CDR3 reads TGTGCCAGCAGCCTGCCGGGGGGGTCCTACGAGCAGTACTTC.

V gene TRBV5-6 combines with J gene TRBJ2-7, with D perhaps TRBD1 or TRBD2 (5 bases each). This CDR3 is built from 15 residues. Deletions cut 2 bases from V and 5 bases from J, with 17 bases between. Per germline, CDR1 SGHDT and CDR2 YYEEEE. The CDR3 DNA reads as TGTGCCAGCAGCTTCCCCCTGGGGGAGCAGGACGAGCAGTACTTC. Its protein is CASSFPLGEQDEQYF.

With regard to this clone: Its ends do not fully match the called genes, so a read error is possible. The V call is TRBV19, the J call TRBJ1-5; D gene ambiguous. Germline V gene sequence: CDR1 LNHDA, CDR2 SQIVND (reference sequence). The CDR3 covers 19 residues. The CDR3 DNA reads TGTGCCAGTCGACTATTGAGGGTGGGTGGGGTTTATAGCATTCAGCCCCAGCTTTTT. The encoded protein is CASRLLRVGGVYSIQPQLF. The full variable domain, rest sourced from reference TRBV19 and TRBJ1-5, is DGGITQSPKYLFRKEGQNVTLSCEQNLNHDAMYWYRQDPGQGLRLIYYSQIVNDFQKGDIAEGYSVSREKKESFPLTVTSAQKNPTAFYLCASRLLRVGGVYSIQPQLFGDGTRLSIL.

This chain links TRBV4-3 with TRBJ1-1; 7 nucleotides agree with TRBD1. Germline V gene lookup returns CDR1 LGHNA and CDR2 YSLEER. The CDR3 is 16 amino acids. V shed 3 bases and J 4 bases; nucleotides not matched to a gene: 11. CDR3 nucleotide sequence: TGCGCCAGCAGCCAGTTAAGGGGGCTGGGAGGCACTGAAGCTTTCTTT. Translated, it gives CASSQLRGLGGTEAFF.

The rearrangement joins TRBV6-2 or TRBV6-3 to TRBJ2-7; D ambiguous. Germline values: CDR1 MNHEY, CDR2 SVGEGT. With 2 bases removed from V and 1 base from J, the gap between germline ends came to 6 bases. CDR3 length equals 13 residues. This CDR3 is CASSYQESYEQYF. The CDR3 region has the DNA TGTGCCAGCAGTTACCAGGAGTCCTACGAGCAGTACTTC.

The chain couples TRBV10-3 to TRBJ2-7; tentatively, D is TRBD1 (5 bases). Trimming removed 11 bases from V and 0 bases from J, with 17 bases in between. Germline V gene data show CDR1 as ENHRY and CDR2 as SYGVKD. This CDR3 comprises 14 residues. The CDR3 nucleotides read TGTGCCTCCTCGGTAGGGGCCCTCTCCTACGAGCAGTACTTC. Its translation: CASSVGALSYEQYF.

In this sample, this clone turned up a few times. The chain employs TRBV6-1 and TRBJ1-6; D not resolved. The CDR3 is made up of 14 amino acids. Germline CDR1 reads MNHNS; CDR2 reads SASEGT. Trimming left V 1 base short and J 5 bases short, with 6 bases between. CDR3 residues: CASSEVVDNSPLHF. CDR3 bases: TGTGCCAGCAGTGAAGTTGTGGATAATTCACCCCTCCACTTT.

The V and J genes are TRBV28 and TRBJ1-5; 7 nucleotides line up with TRBD1. Germline-derived CDR1 and CDR2 are MDHEN and SYDVKM. The CDR3 is made up of 18 amino acids. After removal of 3 bases from V and 4 bases from J, the junction contained 15 bases not matched to a gene. As DNA, the CDR3 is TGTGCCAGCAGTTTTCCCTCCGGGACTCCAGGGGGTAATCAGCCCCAGCATTTT. The encoded protein is CASSFPSGTPGGNQPQHF.

J is TRBJ1-2 and V is TRBV19; 9 bases match TRBD1. The CDR3 is 17 amino acids. Trimming cost V 3 bases and J 7 bases; bases outside gene matches: 15. CDR1 is LNHDA and CDR2 is SQIVND in the germline V gene (reference sequence). The CDR3 DNA is TGTGCCAGTAGTATCATGACCCGACAGGGGGAATGGTTTGGCTACACCTTC. This codes for CASSIMTRQGEWFGYTF. The complete variable domain, with remaining parts taken from reference TRBV19 and TRBJ1-2, reads DGGITQSPKYLFRKEGQNVTLSCEQNLNHDAMYWYRQDPGQGLRLIYYSQIVNDFQKGDIAEGYSVSREKKESFPLTVTSAQKNPTAFYLCASSIMTRQGEWFGYTFGSGTRLTVV.

The chain combines TRBV5-1 with TRBJ2-3, with 10 nucleotides matching TRBD2. Germline trimming cut 2 bases from V and 3 bases from J; bases unmatched to any gene: 3. Germline assignment: CDR1 SGHRS and CDR2 YFSETQ. The CDR3 has 15 amino acids. CDR3 nucleotide sequence: TGCGCCAGCAGCTTTAGCGGGGGGAATACAGATACGCAGTATTTT. It encodes CASSFSGGNTDTQYF.

This sequence joins TRBV6-4 and TRBJ2-1; 9 bases align to TRBD2. Germline CDR1 is MRHNA and CDR2 is SNTAGT. V was clipped by 0 bases and J by 3 bases; unmatched bases: 0. The CDR3 consists of 15 residues. CDR3 residues: CASSDSRGGYNEQFF. DNA of the CDR3: TGTGCCAGCAGTGACTCGCGGGGGGGCTACAATGAGCAGTTCTTC.

The genes are TRBV7-8 and TRBJ1-2; no clear D gene. Germline V gene sequence: CDR1 SGHVS, CDR2 FQNEAQ. The CDR3 is 12 residues long. V was trimmed by 5 bases and J by 11 bases, leaving 15 bases between them. The CDR3: CASSPPGFEYTF. The CDR3 nucleotides are TGTGCCAGCAGCCCCCCCGGGTTCGAGTACACCTTC.

This chain uses TRBV13 with TRBJ1-1; TRBD1 might be the D (6 bases). The germline CDR1 and CDR2 sequences are PRHDT and FYEKMQ (reference sequence). V was pared by 5 bases and J by 6 bases, with 16 bases between. The CDR3 runs to 14 residues. CDR3 bases: TGTGCCAGCAGCGGAGCGAAGGGGGGTCCTGAAGCTTTCTTT. Translated: CASSGAKGGPEAFF.

This CDR3 is CASSIRLWAGSSYEQYF. The DNA of the CDR3 is TGTGCCAGCAGTATACGGCTCTGGGCAGGGAGCTCCTACGAGCAGTACTTC. This chain joins TRBV28 and TRBJ2-7, with D perhaps being TRBD1 or TRBD2 (5 bases each). V shed 5 bases and J shed 0 bases, with 20 bases lying between them. Germline V gene data show CDR1 as MDHEN and CDR2 as SYDVKM. The CDR3 sequence is 17 residues long.

The V gene is TRBV5-6, the J gene TRBJ2-7, with TRBD1 identical over 8 bases. Germline V gene data show CDR1 as SGHDT and CDR2 as YYEEEE. With 4 bases clipped from V and 5 bases from J, the junction kept 8 bases outside the gene matches. This CDR3 contains 14 residues. The CDR3 DNA follows: TGTGCCAGCAGCATCGGCGCAGGGGGCAACGAGCAGTACTTC. Its protein product is CASSIGAGGNEQYF.

This chain joins TRBV4-3 and TRBJ1-4, with 11 bases matching TRBD1. Germline CDR1 reads LGHNA; CDR2 reads YSLEER. This CDR3 spans 18 amino acids. With 1 base clipped from V and 8 bases from J, the junction kept 12 bases outside the gene matches. CDR3 sequence: CASSQGPGQGAGDEKLFF. The CDR3 nucleotides read TGCGCCAGCAGCCAAGGACCCGGACAGGGGGCCGGGGACGAAAAACTGTTTTTT.

V is TRBV29-1 and J is TRBJ2-7; TRBD1 aligns across 9 bases. The ends lost 6 bases at V and 6 bases at J; junction bases unmatched: 6. Looked up from germline, CDR1 is SQVTM and CDR2 is ANQGSEA. The CDR3 loop spans 12 amino acids. CDR3 loop: CSVRQGESEQYF. As DNA, the CDR3 is TGCAGCGTCAGACAGGGGGAGAGCGAGCAGTACTTC.

The chain couples TRBV27 to TRBJ1-6; the D is unclear. This CDR3 contains 16 residues. Trimming removed 3 bases at V and 0 bases at J, with 9 bases between. Per germline, CDR1 MNHEY and CDR2 SMNVEV (reference sequence). CDR3: CASSFFPSSYNSPLHF. CDR3 bases: TGTGCCAGCAGTTTTTTCCCGAGCTCCTATAATTCACCCCTCCACTTT.

The chain has TRBV18 and TRBJ1-1; D possibly corresponds to TRBD1 (6 bases). CDR1 and CDR2 from the germline V gene are KGHSH and LQKENI. The CDR3 spans 14 residues. V was clipped by 2 bases and J by 4 bases, with 11 bases between them. The CDR3 sequence is CASSPGGRGTEAFF. CDR3 sequence (DNA): TGTGCCAGCTCACCAGGGGGCCGGGGCACTGAAGCTTTCTTT.

The J gene is TRBJ2-1, the V gene TRBV6-5; TRBD1 aligns across 7 bases. Germline V gene sequence: CDR1 MNHEY, CDR2 SVGAGI. V trimming: 6 bases; J trimming: 4 bases; junction bases outside the gene matches: 3. The CDR3 is made up of 13 amino acids. CDR3 bases: TGTGCCAGCAGCTGGGACAGATACAATGAGCAGTTCTTC. Its protein product is CASSWDRYNEQFF.